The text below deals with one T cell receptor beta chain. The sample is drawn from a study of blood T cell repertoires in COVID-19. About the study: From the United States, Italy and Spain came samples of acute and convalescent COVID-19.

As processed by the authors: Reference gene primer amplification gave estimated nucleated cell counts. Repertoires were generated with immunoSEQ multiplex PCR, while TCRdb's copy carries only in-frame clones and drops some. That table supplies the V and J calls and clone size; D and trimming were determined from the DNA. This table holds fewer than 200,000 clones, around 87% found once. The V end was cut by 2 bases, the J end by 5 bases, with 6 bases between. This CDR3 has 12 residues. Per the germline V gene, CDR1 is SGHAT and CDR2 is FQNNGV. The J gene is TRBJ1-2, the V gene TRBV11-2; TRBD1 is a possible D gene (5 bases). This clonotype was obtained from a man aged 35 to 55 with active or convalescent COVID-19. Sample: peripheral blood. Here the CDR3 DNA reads TGTGCCAGCAGCTTAAGGGGTTATGGCTACACCTTC. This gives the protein CASSLRGYGYTF.